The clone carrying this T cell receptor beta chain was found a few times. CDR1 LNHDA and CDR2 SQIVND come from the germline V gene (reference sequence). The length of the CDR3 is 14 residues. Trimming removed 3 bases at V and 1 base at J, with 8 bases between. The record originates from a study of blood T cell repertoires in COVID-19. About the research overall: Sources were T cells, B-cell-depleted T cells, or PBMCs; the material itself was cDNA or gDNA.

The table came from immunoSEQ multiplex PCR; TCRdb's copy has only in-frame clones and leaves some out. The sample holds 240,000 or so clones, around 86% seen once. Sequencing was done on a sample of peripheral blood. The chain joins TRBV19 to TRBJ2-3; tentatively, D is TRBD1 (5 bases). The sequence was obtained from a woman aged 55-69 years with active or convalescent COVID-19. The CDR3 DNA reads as TGTGCCAGTAGTATCGGCAGGGGCACAGATACGCAGTATTTT. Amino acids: CASSIGRGTDTQYF.